The 14 T cell receptor beta chains presented below share a single source sample, sequenced in a study of tumor and adjacent non-tumor tissue in lung cancer. RNA was extracted from bulk tissue without any cell sorting. A modified ARM-PCR protocol with three rounds of nested PCR amplified TCRbeta. TCRdb analysed the multiplex PCR reads with MiXCR anew, one entry per CDR3 protein. The data hold 200,000 or so distinct CDR3 sequences, with roughly 70% observed a single time. Sequenced sample: lung tumor tissue. These receptors were obtained from a man aged 60-69 years with non-small cell lung cancer.

The chain has TRBV20-1 and TRBJ2-3; D gene uncertain. The CDR3 extends over 14 amino acids. Germline lookup yields CDR1 DFQATT and CDR2 SNEGSKA (reference sequence). CDR3 protein: CTTNGDIGTDTQYF. The CDR3 nucleotides read TGCACTACCAATGGAGATATAGGCACAGATACGCAGTATTTT.

About this clonotype: Mismatch with germline at one junction end may stem from a read error. This chain joins TRBV6-6 and TRBJ2-5; possibly TRBD2 for D (6 bases). The CDR3 is 16 amino acids. CDR1 MNHNY and CDR2 SVGAGI come from the germline V gene (reference sequence). CDR3 sequence reads: CATSYSSSGYQETQYF. The CDR3 bases are TGTGCCACCAGTTACTCGTCGAGCGGGTACCAAGAGACCCAGTACTTC.

Remarks on this clonotype: Just one base apart from a much larger clone, this may be a read error. The gene calls are TRBV11-2 and TRBJ2-3; no firm D call. The germline V and J ends were trimmed by 7 bases and 4 bases, with 12 bases remaining between them. Germline loops: CDR1 SGHAT, CDR2 FQNNGV. The CDR3 covers 13 residues. The CDR3 DNA sequence: TGTGCCAGCACCCCGTTTCCAGCAGATACGCAGTATTTT. As protein: CASTPFPADTQYF.

On this clonotype itself: Given the absence of the conserved phenylalanine or tryptophan at the CDR3 end, a read error is likely. The J gene is TRBJ2-3, the V gene TRBV20-1; 7 bases line up with TRBD1. CDR1 is DFQATT, CDR2 SNEGSKA, per germline (reference sequence). This CDR3 has 16 amino acids. CDR3 coding DNA: TGCAGTGCTAGGCCGGGACAGCCTCTTCTGACAGATACACAGTATTCT. Its translation: CSARPGQPLLTDTQYS.

This clonotype was observed once. The chain recombines TRBV6-1 with TRBJ1-1; no firm D call. V lost 7 bases and J 0 bases, leaving 15 bases between the germline ends. Germline values: CDR1 MNHNS, CDR2 SASEGT. This CDR3 comprises 15 residues. The CDR3: CASISEYGMNTEAFF. The CDR3 region has the DNA TGTGCCAGCATATCGGAATACGGCATGAACACTGAAGCTTTCTTT.

This clonotype came up many times. The rearrangement uses TRBV29-1 and TRBJ2-7; 7 nucleotides align to TRBD1. The CDR3 spans 12 residues. CDR1 is SQVTM and CDR2 is ANQGSEA in the germline V gene. The V segment lost 7 bases and the J segment 4 bases; nucleotides outside the gene matches: 7. CDR3 nucleotides: TGCAGCGCGACCGGGACAGATTACGAGCAGTACTTC. Translated: CSATGTDYEQYF.

Details on this clonotype: The junction and the germline gene differ at one end; a read error may be behind it. The chain has TRBV7-9 and TRBJ1-6; 7 nucleotides agree with TRBD1. This CDR3 comprises 19 residues. Germline CDR1 and CDR2: SEHNR and FQNEAQ (reference sequence). CDR3 bases: TGTGTCAGCAGCTTAGCCCTTCGCCATGGACAGGAGGCGTATTCACCCCTCCACTTT. Translating it yields CVSSLALRHGQEAYSPLHF.

This clonotype was picked up a small number of times. The CDR3 region is CASIRGTGNTEAFF. The DNA for the CDR3 is TGTGCCAGCATCCGTGGGACAGGGAACACTGAAGCTTTCTTT. The chain is built from TRBV12-3 or TRBV12-4 and TRBJ1-1, with 8 nucleotides matching TRBD1. Trimming cost V 7 bases and J 1 base; bases outside gene matches: 5. This CDR3 has 14 amino acids.

This clonotype was detected only a few times. This clone may be a read error of a much larger clone one base away. The chain employs TRBV12-3 or TRBV12-4 and TRBJ1-2; D unresolved. V dropped 7 bases and J dropped 4 bases, with 10 bases sitting between them. The CDR3 is 12 amino acids. In nucleotides, the CDR3 is TGTGCCAGCACCACGGGCACCTATGGCTACACCTTC. Translated: CASTTGTYGYTF.

Of note for this clonotype: The junction and the germline gene differ at one end; a read error may be behind it. The V gene is TRBV11-1, the J gene TRBJ2-7; 7 nucleotides agree with TRBD1. The CDR3 has 15 residues. Germline V lookup: CDR1 SGHAT, CDR2 FQDESV (reference sequence). CDR3 sequence: CAISLWGRGIDEQYF. As DNA, the CDR3 is TGTGCCATCAGCTTATGGGGCAGGGGGATCGACGAGCAGTACTTC.

In DNA, the CDR3 is TGCAGTGCCAAGGACGGGAGGGGTGATGAAAAACTGTTTTTT. Encoded protein: CSAKDGRGDEKLFF. This sequence joins TRBV20-1 and TRBJ1-4, with D possibly TRBD1 on 5 matching bases. Germline values: CDR1 DFQATT, CDR2 SNEGSKA (reference sequence). CDR3 length equals 14 residues. The V and J ends lost 6 bases and 6 bases respectively, with 17 bases between them.

With regard to this clonotype: A junction boundary mismatches the germline segment, possibly from a read error. This chain links TRBV12-3 or TRBV12-4 with TRBJ2-2; 8 bases line up with TRBD1. This CDR3 is 16 amino acids long. The CDR3: CTSSFGQGSPTGELFF. CDR3 in DNA: TGTACCAGCAGTTTCGGACAGGGCTCTCCCACCGGGGAGCTGTTTTTT.

Notes on this clonotype: The CDR3 does not close with the conserved phenylalanine or tryptophan, likely indicating a read error. J is TRBJ2-6 and V is TRBV11-2; TRBD1 matches 8 bases. J lost 0 bases, V lost 1 base, and 8 bases had no gene match. CDR1 is SGHAT and CDR2 is FQNNGV in the germline V gene. The CDR3 length is 19 residues. CDR3 loop: CASSLVPEDRASGANVLTL. The CDR3 DNA is TGTGCCAGCAGCTTAGTTCCAGAGGACAGGGCCTCTGGGGCCAACGTCCTGACTTTA.

The chain uses TRBV13 and TRBJ1-6; D might be TRBD1 (6 bases). The CDR3 covers 17 residues. With 6 bases removed from V and 6 bases from J, the gap between germline ends came to 21 bases. Germline lookup yields CDR1 PRHDT and CDR2 FYEKMQ (reference sequence). The CDR3 loop is CASSQKIYRVGNSPLHF. The CDR3 DNA reads as TGTGCCAGCAGTCAAAAAATTTACAGGGTGGGTAATTCACCCCTCCACTTT.